This T cell receptor beta chain is drawn from a study of control samples from healthy donors and cancer patients. Some clones are missing from TCRdb's copy, which holds only in-frame ones; the method was immunoSEQ multiplex PCR. The profile shows under 85,000 clones, 90% to 95% of them singletons. V was pared by 4 bases and J by 2 bases, with 8 bases between. This CDR3 spans 13 amino acids. Germline V CDR1 and CDR2: SGHNT, YENEEA. Sequenced: PBMCs. This sequence was found in a woman aged 40 to 50 with lung cancer. The rearrangement uses TRBV11-3 and TRBJ1-2; weak D call: TRBD1 (6 bases). In DNA form, the CDR3 reads TGTGCCAGCAGCTCGCAGGGGAACTATGGCTACACCTTC. Encoded protein: CASSSQGNYGYTF.